This T cell receptor beta chain derives from a study of beta chain features in type 1 diabetes. Study-level background: No age, gender or cell yield differences were seen between patients and healthy donors.

The study reverse transcribed the entire isolated RNA, so it sequenced expressed TCRB transcripts. Survey-depth immunoSEQ sequencing was used for stem cell-like memory T cells. The method was immunoSEQ multiplex PCR; TCRdb's version includes in-frame clones alone and lacks a portion of them. This sample has approximately 100,000 clones, with under 40% found just once. CDR1 and CDR2 from the germline V gene are SGHTA and FQGTGA. This CDR3 spans 16 amino acids. V lost 4 bases, J lost 0 bases, and 3 bases stayed unmatched. Study findings and constraints: A moderate, significant TCRB CDR3 shortening appeared in type 1 diabetes across four CD4+ subsets. Small HLA sub-analyses could not settle whether HLA shapes TCRB rearrangement.

This clone has a handful of counts. Its antigen is not identified. The chain joins TRBV7-3 to TRBJ2-3, with 11 bases that match TRBD2. The specimen was stem cell memory CD4+ T cells from blood. The receptor was derived from a woman aged 18-29 years in good health. The DNA of the CDR3 is TGTGCCAGCAGCTCCCGACTAGCGGGGAGCACAGATACGCAGTATTTT. Translation gives CASSSRLAGSTDTQYF.